The 19 T cell receptor beta chains presented below share a single source sample, sequenced in a study of T cell responses to AZD1222 COVID-19 vaccine. Measured with immunoSEQ multiplex PCR; TCRdb has only the in-frame clones, and not every one. The sample has 140,000 or so clones; around 90% are singletons. The specimen was peripheral blood, collected 28 days after the second AZD1222 dose. These receptors came from an adult who received the AZD1222 COVID-19 vaccine.

This rearrangement joins TRBV4-3 to TRBJ1-2, with TRBD1 as a possible D gene (6 bases). The CDR3 covers 14 residues. Germline V gene data show CDR1 as LGHNA and CDR2 as YSLEER. Trimming shortened V by 2 bases and J by 7 bases, and 14 bases separated the two germline ends. The CDR3 DNA sequence: TGCGCCAGCAGCCAATTACAGGGATGGGGTGGCTACACCTTC. It yields the protein CASSQLQGWGGYTF.

The V and J genes are TRBV19 and TRBJ2-2; D might be TRBD2 (5 bases). CDR1 and CDR2 from the germline V gene are LNHDA and SQIVND (reference sequence). V dropped 0 bases and J dropped 9 bases, with 14 bases sitting between them. There are 15 residues in the CDR3. For the CDR3, the DNA is TGTGCCAGTAGTATAGATGGGATTGAGGGCAGGGAGCTGTTTTTT. Translating gives CASSIDGIEGRELFF.

This sequence joins TRBV18 and TRBJ2-7; D perhaps matches TRBD1 (6 bases). The germline gives CDR1 KGHSH, CDR2 LQKENI. The CDR3 has 15 amino acids. Trimming took off 8 bases at V and 7 bases at J, with 24 bases between the two ends. The CDR3 DNA reads as TGTGCCAGCCGACCCTCGGGCGGACAGAACTTGGAGCAGTACTTC. Its translation is CASRPSGGQNLEQYF.

The J gene is TRBJ1-1, the V gene TRBV29-1, with TRBD1 matching over 9 bases. The CDR3 length is 14 residues. CDR1 SQVTM and CDR2 ANQGSEA come from the germline V gene. V lost 6 bases and J lost 1; bases outside the gene matches: 6. This CDR3 is CSVALTGGNTEAFF. CDR3 nucleotide sequence: TGCAGCGTGGCCCTGACAGGGGGGAACACTGAAGCTTTCTTT.

This chain joins TRBV27 and TRBJ2-5; D is possibly TRBD1 or TRBD2 (6 bases each). The germline gives CDR1 MNHEY, CDR2 SMNVEV (reference sequence). This CDR3 spans 13 amino acids. Deletions cut 3 bases from V and 5 bases from J, with 10 bases between. CDR3 sequence: CASSFTGRETQYF. The DNA for the CDR3 is TGTGCCAGCAGTTTCACAGGGAGGGAGACCCAGTACTTC.

The chain joins TRBV18 to TRBJ2-7; 9 bases match TRBD1. V lost 0 bases, J lost 1 base, and 1 base stayed unmatched. The CDR3 runs 15 residues. Looked up from germline, CDR1 is KGHSH and CDR2 is LQKENI. This CDR3 is CASSPPGQGSYEQYF. As DNA, the CDR3 is TGTGCCAGCTCACCACCCGGACAGGGGTCCTACGAGCAGTACTTC. The complete variable domain, with remaining parts taken from reference TRBV18 and TRBJ2-7, reads NAGVMQNPRHLVRRRGQEARLRCSPMKGHSHVYWYRQLPEEGLKFMVYLQKENIIDESGMPKERFSAEFPKEGPSILRIQQVVRGDSAAYFCASSPPGQGSYEQYFGPGTRLTVT.

V gene TRBV18 combines with J gene TRBJ2-1; D unresolved. Trimming pared 0 bases from V and 1 base from J, leaving 1 base between. CDR1 and CDR2 from the germline V gene are KGHSH and LQKENI. The CDR3 covers 13 residues. The CDR3 DNA reads TGTGCCAGCTCACCACCATCCTACAATGAGCAGTTCTTC. The encoded protein is CASSPPSYNEQFF. The variable domain in full, completed from reference TRBV18 and TRBJ2-1, reads NAGVMQNPRHLVRRRGQEARLRCSPMKGHSHVYWYRQLPEEGLKFMVYLQKENIIDESGMPKERFSAEFPKEGPSILRIQQVVRGDSAAYFCASSPPSYNEQFFGPGTRLTVL.

This clone was found once. This sequence joins TRBV19 and TRBJ1-1; the D gene is possibly TRBD1 (5 bases). Trimming shortened V by 0 bases and J by 8 bases, and 10 bases separated the two germline ends. Germline V gene lookup returns CDR1 LNHDA and CDR2 SQIVND (reference sequence). This CDR3 region has 13 residues. This CDR3 reads CASSIDGGVEAFF. The DNA of the CDR3 is TGTGCCAGTAGTATAGATGGGGGGGTAGAAGCTTTCTTT.

This rearrangement joins TRBV2 to TRBJ1-5; weak D call: TRBD1 (5 bases). Trimming took 7 bases from V and 0 from J, leaving 7 bases between them. The CDR3 spans 13 residues. From germline, CDR1 is SNHLY and CDR2 FYNNEI. CDR3 in DNA: TGTGCCAGCAAAAGGGGTAGCAATCAGCCCCAGCATTTT. It translates to CASKRGSNQPQHF. The whole variable domain, remainder taken from reference TRBV2 and TRBJ1-5, is EPEVTQTPSHQVTQMGQEVILRCVPISNHLYFYWYRQILGQKVEFLVSFYNNEISEKSEIFDDQFSVERPDGSNFTLKIRSTKLEDSAMYFCASKRGSNQPQHFGDGTRLSIL.

The V call is TRBV10-1, the J call TRBJ2-1; TRBD2 matches 12 bases. This CDR3 region has 16 residues. The V gene end was trimmed by 5 bases and the J gene end by 3 bases; junction bases not matched to a gene: 5. Looked up from germline, CDR1 is WNHNN and CDR2 is SYGVQD (reference sequence). The CDR3 region is CASSKTTSGSYNEQFF. CDR3 bases: TGCGCCAGCAGTAAAACGACTAGCGGGAGCTACAATGAGCAGTTCTTC.

The V gene is TRBV12-3 or TRBV12-4, the J gene TRBJ1-1; D gene uncertain. The V gene lost 2 bases and the J gene lost 7 bases, with 11 bases spanning the gap. The CDR3 consists of 13 residues. The CDR3 here is CASSLNPSIEAFF. CDR3 coding DNA: TGTGCCAGCAGTTTAAACCCCTCGATTGAAGCTTTCTTT.

The V call is TRBV28, the J call TRBJ2-7; no clear D. Deletions cut 2 bases from V and 3 bases from J, with 8 bases between. CDR1 MDHEN and CDR2 SYDVKM come from the germline V gene. This CDR3 comprises 13 residues. The CDR3 DNA reads as TGTGCCAGCAGTTTAAAGGGATACTACGAGCAGTACTTC. This codes for CASSLKGYYEQYF.

V is TRBV7-9 and J is TRBJ2-5, with D possibly being TRBD1 (5 bases). CDR1 is SEHNR and CDR2 is FQNEAQ in the germline V gene (reference sequence). V lost 7 bases and J 1 base, leaving 13 bases between the germline ends. This CDR3 has 14 amino acids. For the CDR3, the DNA is TGTGCCAGCACCCGCGACAGTTCCCAAGAGACCCAGTACTTC. It translates to CASTRDSSQETQYF. Combining the CDR3 with reference TRBV7-9 and TRBJ2-5 gives the whole variable domain DTGVSQNPRHKITKRGQNVTFRCDPISEHNRLYWYRQTLGQGPEFLTYFQNEAQLEKSRLLSDRFSAERPKGSFSTLEIQRTEQGDSAMYLCASTRDSSQETQYFGPGTRLLVL.

The genes are TRBV4-2 and TRBJ2-7; D possibly corresponds to TRBD2 (5 bases). Germline CDR1 is LGHNA and CDR2 is YNFKEQ. This CDR3 contains 12 residues. Trimming pared 2 bases from V and 7 bases from J, leaving 9 bases between. The CDR3 is CASSQTSGEQYF. In DNA, the CDR3 is TGTGCCAGCAGCCAAACCTCGGGGGAGCAGTACTTC.

The V and J genes are TRBV4-3 and TRBJ2-2; D might be TRBD1 (6 bases). Looked up from germline, CDR1 is LGHNA and CDR2 is YSLEER. V shed 8 bases and J shed 6 bases, with 19 bases lying between them. The CDR3 covers 15 residues. CDR3 loop: CASSSGHRSSGELFF. In DNA, the CDR3 is TGCGCCAGCTCCTCGGGACACCGATCATCCGGGGAGCTGTTTTTT.

The chain combines TRBV30 with TRBJ1-1; possibly TRBD1 for D (6 bases). With 2 bases removed from V and 5 bases from J, the gap between germline ends came to 12 bases. The CDR3 has 13 amino acids. Germline CDR1 GTSNPN, CDR2 SVGIG (reference sequence). In DNA form, the CDR3 reads TGTGCCTGGAGTATCAGGGGTCGGACTGAAGCTTTCTTT. The encoded protein is CAWSIRGRTEAFF.

The chain employs TRBV19 and TRBJ1-2; D not certain. CDR1 LNHDA and CDR2 SQIVND come from the germline V gene (reference sequence). Trimming removed 5 bases from V and 6 bases from J, with 10 bases in between. The CDR3 runs to 12 residues. Here the CDR3 reads CASSPREDGYTF. CDR3 DNA: TGTGCCAGTAGTCCCCGGGAGGATGGCTACACCTTC.

The gene calls are TRBV7-8 and TRBJ2-7; possibly TRBD1 for D (5 bases). The CDR3 has 15 amino acids. Germline CDR1 SGHVS, CDR2 FQNEAQ. V lost 1 base and J 7 bases, leaving 17 bases between the germline ends. CDR3 residues: CASSLVAGNPGEQYF. The CDR3 DNA reads TGTGCCAGCAGCTTAGTAGCAGGGAACCCCGGAGAGCAGTACTTC.

The chain recombines TRBV7-9 with TRBJ1-4, with TRBD1 matching over 10 bases. V gave up 5 bases and J gave up 4 bases; unmatched junction bases: 7. CDR1 is SEHNR, CDR2 FQNEAQ, per germline (reference sequence). The CDR3 has 16 amino acids. CDR3 in DNA: TGTGCCAGCAGCGGACGACAGGGGGCAGATAATGAAAAACTGTTTTTT. It specifies CASSGRQGADNEKLFF.